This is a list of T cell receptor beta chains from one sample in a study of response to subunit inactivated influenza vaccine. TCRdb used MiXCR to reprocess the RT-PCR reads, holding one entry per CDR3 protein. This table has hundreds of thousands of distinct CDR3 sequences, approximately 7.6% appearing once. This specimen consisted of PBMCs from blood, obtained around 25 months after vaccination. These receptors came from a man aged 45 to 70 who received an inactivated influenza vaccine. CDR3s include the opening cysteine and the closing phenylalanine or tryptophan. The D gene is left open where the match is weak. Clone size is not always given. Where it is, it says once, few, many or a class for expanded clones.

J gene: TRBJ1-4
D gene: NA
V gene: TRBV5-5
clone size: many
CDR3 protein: CASSLGPVEKLFF
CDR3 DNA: TGTGCCAGCAGCTTGGGTCCGGTGGAAAAACTGTTTTTT

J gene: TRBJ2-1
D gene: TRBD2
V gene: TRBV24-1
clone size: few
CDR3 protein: CATSDSGGSHSYNEQFF
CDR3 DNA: TGTGCCACCAGTGATTCGGGCGGGAGCCACTCCTACAATGAGCAGTTCTTC

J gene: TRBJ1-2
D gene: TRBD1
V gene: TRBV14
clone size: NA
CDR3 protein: CASSRDRGHRGYTF
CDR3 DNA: TGTGCCAGCAGCCGGGACAGGGGGCATCGCGGCTACACCTTC

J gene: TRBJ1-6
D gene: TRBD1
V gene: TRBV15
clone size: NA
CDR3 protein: CATSKGTGALSSYNSPLHF
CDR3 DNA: TGTGCCACCAGCAAGGGGACAGGGGCTCTCAGCTCCTATAATTCACCCCTCCACTTT

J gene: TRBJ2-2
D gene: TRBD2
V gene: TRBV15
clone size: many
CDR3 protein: CATSRDAAGGTGELFF
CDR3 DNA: TGTGCCACCAGCAGAGACGCGGCGGGGGGAACCGGGGAGCTGTTTTTT

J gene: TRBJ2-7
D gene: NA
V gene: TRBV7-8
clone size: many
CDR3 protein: CASSVVYEQYF
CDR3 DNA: TGTGCCAGCAGCGTAGTGTACGAGCAGTACTTC

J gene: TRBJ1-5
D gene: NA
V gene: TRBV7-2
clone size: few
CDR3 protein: CASSGFNQPQHF
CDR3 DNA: TGTGCCAGCAGCGGTTTTAATCAGCCCCAGCATTTT

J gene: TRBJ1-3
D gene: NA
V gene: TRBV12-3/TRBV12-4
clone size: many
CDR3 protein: CASSPHQARSGNTIYF
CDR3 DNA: TGTGCCAGCAGCCCCCACCAGGCGCGCTCTGGAAACACCATATATTTT

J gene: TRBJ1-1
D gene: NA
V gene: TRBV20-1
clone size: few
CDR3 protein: CSAPQPQKNTEAFF
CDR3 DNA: TGCAGTGCTCCCCAGCCCCAGAAGAACACTGAAGCTTTCTTT

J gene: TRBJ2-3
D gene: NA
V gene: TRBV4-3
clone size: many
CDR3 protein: CASSRDRITQYF
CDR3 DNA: TGCGCCAGCAGCCGAGACAGGATAACGCAGTATTTT

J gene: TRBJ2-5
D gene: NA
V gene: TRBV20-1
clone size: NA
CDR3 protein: CSARAPGRWQFTEETQYF
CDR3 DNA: TGCAGTGCTCGGGCTCCGGGCCGCTGGCAATTCACGGAAGAGACCCAGTACTTC

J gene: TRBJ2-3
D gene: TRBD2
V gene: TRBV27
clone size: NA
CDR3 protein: CASSPGLAGGSSTDTQYF
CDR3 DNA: TGTGCCAGCAGTCCGGGACTAGCGGGGGGCTCTAGCACAGATACGCAGTATTTT

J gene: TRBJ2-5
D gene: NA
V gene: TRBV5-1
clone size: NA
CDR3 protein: CASSLATGGRETQYF
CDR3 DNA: TGCGCCAGCAGCTTGGCCACCGGGGGTCGAGAGACCCAGTACTTC

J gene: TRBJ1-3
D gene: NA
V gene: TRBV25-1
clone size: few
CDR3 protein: CASTPKPESGPSGNTIYF
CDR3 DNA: TGTGCCAGCACCCCCAAACCGGAATCCGGGCCCTCTGGAAACACCATATATTTT

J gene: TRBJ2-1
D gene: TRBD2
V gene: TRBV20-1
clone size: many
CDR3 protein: CSAYGGYSAGGAYNEQFF
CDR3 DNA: TGCAGTGCCTACGGGGGGTATTCAGCGGGAGGCGCCTACAATGAGCAGTTCTTC

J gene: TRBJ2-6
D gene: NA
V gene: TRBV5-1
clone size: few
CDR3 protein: CASSLEPGNSGANVLTF
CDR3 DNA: TGCGCCAGCAGCTTGGAACCAGGAAACTCTGGGGCCAACGTCCTGACTTTC